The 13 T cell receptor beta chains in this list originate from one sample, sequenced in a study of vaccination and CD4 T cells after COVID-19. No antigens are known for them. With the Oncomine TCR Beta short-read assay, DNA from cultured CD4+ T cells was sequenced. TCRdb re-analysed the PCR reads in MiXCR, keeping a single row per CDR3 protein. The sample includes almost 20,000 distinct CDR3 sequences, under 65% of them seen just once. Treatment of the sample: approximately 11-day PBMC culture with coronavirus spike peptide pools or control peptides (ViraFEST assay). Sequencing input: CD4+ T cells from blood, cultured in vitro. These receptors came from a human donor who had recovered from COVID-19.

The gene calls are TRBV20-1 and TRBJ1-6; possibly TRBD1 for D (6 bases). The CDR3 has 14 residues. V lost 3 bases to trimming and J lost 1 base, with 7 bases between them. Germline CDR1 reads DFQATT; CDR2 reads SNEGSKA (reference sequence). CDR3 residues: CSASQGSYNSPLHF. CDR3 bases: TGCAGTGCTAGTCAGGGGTCCTATAATTCACCCCTCCACTTT.

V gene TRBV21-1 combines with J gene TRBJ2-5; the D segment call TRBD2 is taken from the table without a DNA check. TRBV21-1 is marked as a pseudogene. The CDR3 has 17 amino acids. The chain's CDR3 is CASSKEASGGSRETQYF. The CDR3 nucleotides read TGTGCCAGCAGCAAAGAAGCTAGCGGGGGGTCGCGGGAGACCCAGTACTTC.

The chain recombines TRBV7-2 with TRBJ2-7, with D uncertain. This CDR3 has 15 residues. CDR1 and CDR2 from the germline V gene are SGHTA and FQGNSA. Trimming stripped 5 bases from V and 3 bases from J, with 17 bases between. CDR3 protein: CASSPGPFTFYEQYF. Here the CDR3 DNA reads TGTGCCAGCAGCCCAGGACCGTTTACTTTCTACGAGCAGTACTTC.

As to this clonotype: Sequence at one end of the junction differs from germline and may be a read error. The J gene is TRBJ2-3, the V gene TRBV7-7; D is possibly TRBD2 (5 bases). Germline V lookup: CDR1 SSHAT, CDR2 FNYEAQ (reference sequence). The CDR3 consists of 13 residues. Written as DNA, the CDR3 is TGTGCTAGCAGCTTGGAGCGGACAGATACGCAGTATTTT. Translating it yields CASSLERTDTQYF.

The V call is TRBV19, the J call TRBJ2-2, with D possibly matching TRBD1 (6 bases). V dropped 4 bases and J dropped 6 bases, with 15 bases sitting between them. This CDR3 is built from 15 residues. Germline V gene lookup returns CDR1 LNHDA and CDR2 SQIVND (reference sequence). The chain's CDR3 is CASSSHRAGAGELFF. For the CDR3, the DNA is TGTGCCAGTAGTAGTCACAGGGCAGGGGCCGGGGAGCTGTTTTTT.

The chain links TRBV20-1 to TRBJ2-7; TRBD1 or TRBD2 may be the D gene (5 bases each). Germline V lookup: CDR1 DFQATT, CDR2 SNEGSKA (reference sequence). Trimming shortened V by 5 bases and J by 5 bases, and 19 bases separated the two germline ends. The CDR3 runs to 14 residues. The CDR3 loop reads CSAPDPGPTDEQYF. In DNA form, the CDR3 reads TGCAGTGCTCCTGACCCGGGACCTACGGACGAGCAGTACTTC.

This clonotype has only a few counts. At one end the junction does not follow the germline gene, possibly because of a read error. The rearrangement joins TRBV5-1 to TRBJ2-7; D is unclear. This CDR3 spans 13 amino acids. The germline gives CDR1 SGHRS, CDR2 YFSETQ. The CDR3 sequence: CASSLDVVYEQYF. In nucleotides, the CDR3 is TGCGCCAGCAGTTTGGACGTCGTCTACGAGCAGTACTTC.

The CDR3 nucleotides read TGTGCCAGCAGTGAAGCGGGGCAGAACGAGCAGTACTTC. Amino acid sequence: CASSEAGQNEQYF. The rearrangement joins TRBV2 to TRBJ2-7; tentative D call: TRBD1 (5 bases). This CDR3 spans 13 amino acids. Trimming removed 0 bases from V and 5 bases from J, with 8 bases in between. The germline CDR1 and CDR2 sequences are SNHLY and FYNNEI.

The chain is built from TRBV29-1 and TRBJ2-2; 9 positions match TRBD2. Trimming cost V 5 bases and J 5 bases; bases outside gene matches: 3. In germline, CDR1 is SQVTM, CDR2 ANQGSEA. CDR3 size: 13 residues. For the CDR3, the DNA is TGCAGCGTTAAAGCGGGAGGAACCGGGGAGCTGTTTTTT. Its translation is CSVKAGGTGELFF.

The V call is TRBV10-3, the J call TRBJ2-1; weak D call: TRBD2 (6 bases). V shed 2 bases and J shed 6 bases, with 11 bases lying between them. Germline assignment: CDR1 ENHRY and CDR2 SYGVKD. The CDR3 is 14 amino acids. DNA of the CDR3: TGTGCCATCAGTGAGCCAGGGACTGGCAATGAGCAGTTCTTC. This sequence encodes CAISEPGTGNEQFF.

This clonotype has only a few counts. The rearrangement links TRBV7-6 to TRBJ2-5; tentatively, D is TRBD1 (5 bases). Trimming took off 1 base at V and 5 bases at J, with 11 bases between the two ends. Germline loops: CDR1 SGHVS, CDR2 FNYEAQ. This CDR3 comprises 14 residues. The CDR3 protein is CASSLDGKGETQYF. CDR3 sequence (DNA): TGTGCCAGCAGCTTAGACGGCAAGGGGGAGACCCAGTACTTC.

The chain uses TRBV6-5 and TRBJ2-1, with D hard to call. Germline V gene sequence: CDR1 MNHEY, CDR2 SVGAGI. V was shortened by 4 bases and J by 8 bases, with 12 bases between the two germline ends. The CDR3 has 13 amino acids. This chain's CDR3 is CASSSGGRDEQFF. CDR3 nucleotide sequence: TGTGCCAGCAGTTCGGGCGGTCGGGATGAGCAGTTCTTC.

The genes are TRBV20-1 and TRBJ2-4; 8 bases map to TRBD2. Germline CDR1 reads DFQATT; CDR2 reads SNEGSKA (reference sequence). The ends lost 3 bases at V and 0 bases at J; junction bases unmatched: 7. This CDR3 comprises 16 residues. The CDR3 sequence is CSARGVAGIAKNIQYF. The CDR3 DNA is TGCAGTGCTAGGGGGGTAGCGGGGATAGCCAAAAACATTCAGTACTTC.